This T cell receptor (beta chain) was retrieved from a study of T cells after yellow fever vaccination (dated by TCRdb to 2018 to 2020). At the level of the whole study: Libraries from fractions with low cell numbers were prepared with the SMART-Seq v4 Ultra Low Input RNA kit. Two healthy male donors, one aged 18 to 30 and one aged 30 to 40 years, made up the cohort. To follow T-cell clones before and after primary and booster YFV17D yellow fever vaccination, bulk TCR alpha and beta repertoires were sequenced over time. Blood was drawn at multiple timepoints before and after primary and secondary immunization, with bulk PBMC replicates and cell subsets isolated. Results and caveats for the whole study, not just this receptor: Compared with the primary T-cell response, the secondary T-cell response was weaker but faster, peaking on day 5 rather than day 15. After the booster, most clones that had expanded after primary vaccination were detected again (around 96% of CD4 and more than 80% of CD8), suggesting broad maintenance of memory. Because abundant contaminating clonotypes from the bulk population could be contained in FACS-sorted repertoires, computational filtering was required. Because only a couple of donors were included in the study, the extent to which the findings can be generalized is limited. A small fraction of clonotypes appeared in both the CD4 and CD8 compartments, likely as a result of convergent recombination.

The treatment or condition label corresponds to: live attenuated yellow fever vaccine strain. A standard Ficoll-Paque protocol was used to isolate PBMCs from peripheral blood. CD4 and CD8 T-cell fractions were isolated with Dynabeads CD4 and CD8 positive selection kits. RNA was extracted with TriZol from bulk PBMCs, CD4 and CD8 fractions, and dextramer-positive and dextramer-negative fractions. V and J are trimmed by 7 bases and 0 bases, and the gene matches miss 9 bases of the junction. The CDR3 sequence holds 15 residues, the cysteine and phenylalanine included. The only DNA kept is the CDR3, 45 bases in frame from the first base. In the germline V gene, CDR1 corresponds to SGHTS and CDR2 to YDEGEE. There are a few counts of this clonotype. Which antigen it targets is not known. Per-nucleotide qualities are absent, and no much larger clonotype sits a single base away. Sequencing relied on an Illumina NovaSeq 6000. Synthesis of TCR cDNA relied on 5'RACE template switching, a step that introduced a universal primer site along with unique molecular identifiers. Priming for cDNA synthesis came from both the TCR alpha and TCR beta constant segments. Library amplification involved two PCR steps, and the second step added sample barcodes and sequencing adapters. Sequencing of libraries was performed on Illumina HiSeq 2500 (2x100 bp) or NovaSeq (2x150 bp). Under the source paper's analysis protocol: MIGEC was used to demultiplex reads and collapse the reads into UMI consensus sequences, and MiXCR was used for V(D)J alignment. Using edgeR on replicate PBMC samples, clonotypes were called vaccine-responding if FDR was below 0.01 and the log2 fold change was above 5 up to day 15. CD4 or CD8 identity was assigned to each bulk clonotype according to whether the clonotype was present at higher abundance in the sequenced CD4 repertoire or the sequenced CD8 repertoire. TCRdb reworked the public reads: Q25 trimming with fastp, MiXCR clone assembly, productive beta chains retained. Every CDR3 protein is listed once, alongside the most common genes and DNA of its rows. These V and J calls originate from TCRdb's pipeline instead of the authors' own analysis. The sample table holds 120,000 or so distinct CDR3 sequences, of which approximately 8.4% were seen once. Jointly, the top ten make up about two fifths of the sample.

The sample in question was CD8+ T cells sorted from PBMCs, obtained on the day of the yellow fever booster vaccination. The chain uses TRBV5-8 and TRBJ1-1; a stretch of 7 junction bases matches TRBD1. This sequence was found in a man younger than 35 who received the YFV17D yellow fever vaccine. The CDR3 has the sequence CASGSPGTVNTEAFF. In nucleotides, the sequence is TGTGCCAGCGGGTCTCCCGGGACAGTGAACACTGAAGCTTTCTTT.